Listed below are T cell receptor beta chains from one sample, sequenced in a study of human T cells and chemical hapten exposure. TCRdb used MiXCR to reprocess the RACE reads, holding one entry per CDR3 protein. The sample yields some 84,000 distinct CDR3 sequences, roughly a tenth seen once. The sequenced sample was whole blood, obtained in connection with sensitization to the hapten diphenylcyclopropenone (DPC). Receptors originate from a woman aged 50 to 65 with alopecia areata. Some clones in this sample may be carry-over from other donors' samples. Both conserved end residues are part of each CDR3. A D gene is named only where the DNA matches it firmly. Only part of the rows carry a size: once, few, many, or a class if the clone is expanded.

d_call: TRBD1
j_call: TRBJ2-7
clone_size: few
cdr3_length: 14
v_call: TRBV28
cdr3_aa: CASSLTGVSYEQYF

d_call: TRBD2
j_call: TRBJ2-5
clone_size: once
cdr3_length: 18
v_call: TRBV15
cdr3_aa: CATSRSLAGGEVQETQYF

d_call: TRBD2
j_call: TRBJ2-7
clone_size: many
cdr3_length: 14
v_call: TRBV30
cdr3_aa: CAWSEAGVTYEQYF

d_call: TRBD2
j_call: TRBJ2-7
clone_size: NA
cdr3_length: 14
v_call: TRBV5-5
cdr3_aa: CASSSTAGGYEQYF

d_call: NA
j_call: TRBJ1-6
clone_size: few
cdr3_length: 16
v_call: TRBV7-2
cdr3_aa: CASSHGGHSYNSPLHF

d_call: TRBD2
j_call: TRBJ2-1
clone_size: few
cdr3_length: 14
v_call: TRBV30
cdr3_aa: CAWRDSGRADEQFF

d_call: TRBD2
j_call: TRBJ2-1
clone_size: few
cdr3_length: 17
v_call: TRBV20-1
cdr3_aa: CSARGLSSGRSYNEQFF

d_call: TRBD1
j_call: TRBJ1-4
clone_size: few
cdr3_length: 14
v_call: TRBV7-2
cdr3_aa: CASSPGGAVEKLFF

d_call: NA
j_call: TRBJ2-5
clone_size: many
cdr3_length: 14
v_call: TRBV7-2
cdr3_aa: CASSLSSTQETQYF

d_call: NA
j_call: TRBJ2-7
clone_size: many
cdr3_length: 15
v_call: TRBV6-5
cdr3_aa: CASSYTGTGLNEQYF

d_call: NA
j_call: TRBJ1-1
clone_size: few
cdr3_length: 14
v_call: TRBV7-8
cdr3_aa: CASSSQLIGTEAFF

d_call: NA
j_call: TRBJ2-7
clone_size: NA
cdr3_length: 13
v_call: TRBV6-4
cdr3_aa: CASSSDREGEQYF

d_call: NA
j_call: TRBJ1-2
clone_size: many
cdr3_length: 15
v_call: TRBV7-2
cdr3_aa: CASSLEQGSFYGYTF

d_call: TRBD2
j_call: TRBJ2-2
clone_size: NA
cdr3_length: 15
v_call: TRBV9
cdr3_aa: CASSPRGDDAGELFF

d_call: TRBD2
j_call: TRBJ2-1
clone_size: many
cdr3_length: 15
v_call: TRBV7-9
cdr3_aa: CASSATSGRNNEQFF

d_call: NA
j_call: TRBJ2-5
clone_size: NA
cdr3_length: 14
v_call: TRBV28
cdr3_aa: CASSSPGGGETQYF

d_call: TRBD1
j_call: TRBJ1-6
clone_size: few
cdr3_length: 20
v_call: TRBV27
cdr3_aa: CASRYDRGLDMSSYNSPLHF

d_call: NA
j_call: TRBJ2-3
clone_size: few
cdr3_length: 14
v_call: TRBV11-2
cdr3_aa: CASSLDLATDTQYF

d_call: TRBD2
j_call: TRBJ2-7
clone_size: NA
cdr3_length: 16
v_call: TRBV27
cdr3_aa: CASSLGLAGGHDEQYF

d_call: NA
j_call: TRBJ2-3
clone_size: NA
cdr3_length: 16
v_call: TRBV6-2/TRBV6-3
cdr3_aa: CASSYFRGRPTDTQYF

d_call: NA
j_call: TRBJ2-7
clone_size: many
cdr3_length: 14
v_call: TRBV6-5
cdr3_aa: CASSSTGASHEQYF

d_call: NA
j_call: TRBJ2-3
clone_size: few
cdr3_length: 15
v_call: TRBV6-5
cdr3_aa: CASSRRPLNWDTQYF

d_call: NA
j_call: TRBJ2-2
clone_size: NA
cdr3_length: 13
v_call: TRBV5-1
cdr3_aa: CASSPQSGGELFF

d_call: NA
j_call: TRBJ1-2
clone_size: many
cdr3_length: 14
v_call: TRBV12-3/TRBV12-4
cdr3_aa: CASSPRRVGSGYTF

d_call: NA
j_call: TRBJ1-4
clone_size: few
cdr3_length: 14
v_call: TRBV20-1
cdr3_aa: CSARLQATNEKLFF

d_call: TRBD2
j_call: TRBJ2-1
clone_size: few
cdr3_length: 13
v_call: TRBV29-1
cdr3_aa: CSVAGTSGNEQFF

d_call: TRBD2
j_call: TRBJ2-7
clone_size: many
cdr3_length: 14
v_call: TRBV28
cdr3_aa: CASSTPRTSSEQYF

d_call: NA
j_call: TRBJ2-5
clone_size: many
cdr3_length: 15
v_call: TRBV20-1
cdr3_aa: CSAAFRLTGQETQYF

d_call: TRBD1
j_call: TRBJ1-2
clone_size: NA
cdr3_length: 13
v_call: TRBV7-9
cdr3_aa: CASSENRGQGYTF

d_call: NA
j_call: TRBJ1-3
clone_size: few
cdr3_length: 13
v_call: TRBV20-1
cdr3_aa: CSASRISGNTIYF

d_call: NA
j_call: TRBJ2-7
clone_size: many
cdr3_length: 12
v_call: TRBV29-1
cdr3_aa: CSVEGTPYEQYF